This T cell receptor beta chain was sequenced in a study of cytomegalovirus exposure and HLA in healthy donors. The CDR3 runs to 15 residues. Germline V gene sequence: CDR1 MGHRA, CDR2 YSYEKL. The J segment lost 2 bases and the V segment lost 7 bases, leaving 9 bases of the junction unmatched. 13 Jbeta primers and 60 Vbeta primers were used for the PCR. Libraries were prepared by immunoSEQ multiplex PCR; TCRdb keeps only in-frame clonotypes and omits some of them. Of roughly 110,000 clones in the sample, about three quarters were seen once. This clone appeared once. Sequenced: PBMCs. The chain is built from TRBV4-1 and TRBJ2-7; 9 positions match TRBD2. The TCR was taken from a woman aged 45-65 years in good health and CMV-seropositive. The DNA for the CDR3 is TGCGCCAGCACCCCAAGGGCTAGCGGGACCTACGAGCAGTACTTC. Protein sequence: CASTPRASGTYEQYF.